This TCR beta chain emerged from a study of blood T cell repertoires in COVID-19. Across the whole study: Collection of acute and convalescent COVID-19 samples took place in the United States, Italy and Spain. Nucleic acid was either cDNA or gDNA, and it came from T cells, B-cell-depleted T cells, or PBMCs.

Authors' data handling: Reference gene primer amplification gave estimated nucleated cell counts. The assay was immunoSEQ multiplex PCR, and TCRdb's table has in-frame clones only and misses some. The DNA was the basis for D and trimming; V, J and clone size are from that table. The sample contains approximately 210,000 clones, approximately 90% of which appear only once. The sequencing input was peripheral blood. The receptor was derived from a man aged 50 to 60 with COVID-19, enrolled during active disease.

CDR3 in amino acids: CSVEGGREGLNNEQFF. The CDR3 bases are TGCAGCGTTGAAGGCGGGCGGGAGGGCCTCAACAATGAGCAGTTCTTC. The chain combines TRBV29-1 with TRBJ2-1; 9 nucleotides match TRBD2. This CDR3 comprises 16 residues. V lost 1 base to trimming and J lost 5 bases; unmatched junction nucleotides: 9. Germline-derived CDR1 and CDR2 are SQVTM and ANQGSEA.